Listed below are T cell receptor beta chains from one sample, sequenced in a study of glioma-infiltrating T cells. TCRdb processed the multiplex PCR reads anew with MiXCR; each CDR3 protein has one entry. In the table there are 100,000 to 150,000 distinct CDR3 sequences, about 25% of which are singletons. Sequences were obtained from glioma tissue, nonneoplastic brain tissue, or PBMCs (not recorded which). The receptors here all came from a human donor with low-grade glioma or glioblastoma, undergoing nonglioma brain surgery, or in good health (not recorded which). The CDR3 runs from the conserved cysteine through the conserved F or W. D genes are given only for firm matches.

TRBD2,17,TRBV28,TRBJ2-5,CASSFETSGALQETQYF
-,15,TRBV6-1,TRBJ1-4,CASSLPGRRNEKLFF
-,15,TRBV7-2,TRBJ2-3,CASSLVGRLTDTQYF
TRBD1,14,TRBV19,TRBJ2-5,CASSRQGAGETQYF
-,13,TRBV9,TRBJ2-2,CASSVLSTGELFF
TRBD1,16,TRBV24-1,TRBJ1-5,CATSDPGQPSNQPQHF
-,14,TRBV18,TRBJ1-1,CARTRAGAKGEAFF
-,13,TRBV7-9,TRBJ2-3,CASSTSGPDTQYF
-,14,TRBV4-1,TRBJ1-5,CASSPGRSNQPQHF
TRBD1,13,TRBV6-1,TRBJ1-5,CASKIAGGGPQHF
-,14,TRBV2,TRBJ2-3,CASSDFKGPDTQYF
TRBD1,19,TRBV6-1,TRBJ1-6,CASTQGGQGPWYLGSPLHF
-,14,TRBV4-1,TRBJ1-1,CASSQATVKTEAFF